This TCR beta chain was identified in a study of breast tumors, draining lymph nodes, adjacent tissues. Overall study findings and caveats: Tumor TCR diversity was below lymph nodes but above nontumor tissue. Data only fit, rather than demonstrated, lymph node origin of most tumor T cells.

Samples came from axillary lymph nodes draining the breast cancer. Germline V gives CDR1 DFQATT, CDR2 SNEGSKA (reference sequence). V lost 0 bases to trimming and J lost 3 bases; unmatched junction nucleotides: 9. The CDR3 length is 16 residues. This clonotype was found many times. Its antigen is not identified. One entry per CDR3 protein results from TCRdb running MiXCR on the multiplex PCR reads. The table includes approximately 100,000 distinct CDR3 sequences, approximately 21% detected once. This clonotype was sampled from a female donor with breast cancer. Some clones in this sample may be carry-over from other donors' samples. The sequencing input was axillary lymph node tissue. This sequence joins TRBV20-1 and TRBJ2-3; TRBD2 agrees at 7 bases. As DNA, the CDR3 is TGCAGTGCTAGAGAGTCGGCTAGCGGAATGACAGATACGCAGTATTTT. Its protein is CSARESASGMTDTQYF.